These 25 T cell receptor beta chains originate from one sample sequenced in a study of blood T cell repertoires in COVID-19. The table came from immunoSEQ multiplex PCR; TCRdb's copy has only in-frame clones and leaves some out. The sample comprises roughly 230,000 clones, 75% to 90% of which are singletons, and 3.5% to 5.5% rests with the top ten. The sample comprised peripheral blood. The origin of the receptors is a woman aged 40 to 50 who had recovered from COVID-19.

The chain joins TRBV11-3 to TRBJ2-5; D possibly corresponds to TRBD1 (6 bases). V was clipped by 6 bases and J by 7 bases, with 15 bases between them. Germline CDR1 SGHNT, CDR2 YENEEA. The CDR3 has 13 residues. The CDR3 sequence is CASSSRRRGTQYF. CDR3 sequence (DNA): TGTGCCAGCAGTTCCCGCCGCAGGGGGACCCAGTACTTC.

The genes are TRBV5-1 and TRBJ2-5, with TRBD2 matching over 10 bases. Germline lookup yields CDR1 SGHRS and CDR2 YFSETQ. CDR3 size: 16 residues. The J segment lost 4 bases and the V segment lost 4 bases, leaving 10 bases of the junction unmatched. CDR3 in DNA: TGCGCCAGCAGCCCAATGCTAGCGGGAGAGGGAGAGACCCAGTACTTC. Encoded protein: CASSPMLAGEGETQYF.

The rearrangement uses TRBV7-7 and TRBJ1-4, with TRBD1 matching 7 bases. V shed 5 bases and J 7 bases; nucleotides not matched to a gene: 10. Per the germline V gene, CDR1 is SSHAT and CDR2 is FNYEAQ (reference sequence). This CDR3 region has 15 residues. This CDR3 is CASSKSRDSREKLFF. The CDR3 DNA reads TGTGCCAGCAGCAAATCCCGGGACAGCCGTGAAAAACTGTTTTTT. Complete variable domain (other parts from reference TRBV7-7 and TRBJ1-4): GAGVSQSPRYKVTKRGQDVTLRCDPISSHATLYWYQQALGQGPEFLTYFNYEAQPDKSGLPSDRFSAERPEGSISTLTIQRTEQRDSAMYRCASSKSRDSREKLFFGSGTQLSVL.

For the CDR3, the DNA is TGCGCCAGCAGCTTCGGACAGTCTTCCTACAATGAGCAGTTCTTC. Translating it yields CASSFGQSSYNEQFF. V usage is TRBV5-1 and J usage is TRBJ2-1, with D maybe TRBD1 (6 bases). Trimming left V 2 bases short and J 1 base short, with 10 bases between. CDR1 and CDR2 (germline): SGHRS, YFSETQ. This CDR3 has 15 amino acids.

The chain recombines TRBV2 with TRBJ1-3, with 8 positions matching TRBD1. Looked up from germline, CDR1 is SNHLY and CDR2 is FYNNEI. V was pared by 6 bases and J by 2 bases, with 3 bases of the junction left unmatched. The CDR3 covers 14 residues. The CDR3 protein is CASSAQGAGNTIYF. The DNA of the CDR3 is TGTGCCAGCAGCGCACAGGGGGCTGGAAACACCATATATTTT.

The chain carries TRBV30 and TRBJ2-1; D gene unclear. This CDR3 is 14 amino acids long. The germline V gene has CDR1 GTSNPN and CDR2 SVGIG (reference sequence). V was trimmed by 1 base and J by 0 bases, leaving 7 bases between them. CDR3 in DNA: TGTGCCTGGAGTGGGTGGAGCTCCTACAATGAGCAGTTCTTC. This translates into CAWSGWSSYNEQFF.

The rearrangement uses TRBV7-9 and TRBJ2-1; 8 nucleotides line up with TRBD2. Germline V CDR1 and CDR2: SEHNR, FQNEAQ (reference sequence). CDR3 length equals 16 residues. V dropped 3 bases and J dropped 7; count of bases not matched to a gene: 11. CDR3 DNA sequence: TGTGCCAGCAGCTTGACTAGCGCGACCCCGACTAATGAGCAGTTCTTC. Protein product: CASSLTSATPTNEQFF. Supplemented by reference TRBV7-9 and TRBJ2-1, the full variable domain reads DTGVSQNPRHKITKRGQNVTFRCDPISEHNRLYWYRQTLGQGPEFLTYFQNEAQLEKSRLLSDRFSAERPKGSFSTLEIQRTEQGDSAMYLCASSLTSATPTNEQFFGPGTRLTVL.

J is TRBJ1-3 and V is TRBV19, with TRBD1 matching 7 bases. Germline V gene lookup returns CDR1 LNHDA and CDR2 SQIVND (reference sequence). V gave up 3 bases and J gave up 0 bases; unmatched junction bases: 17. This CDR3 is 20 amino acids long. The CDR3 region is CASSIGLRKQGIHSGNTIYF. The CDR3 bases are TGTGCCAGTAGTATCGGATTACGGAAACAGGGGATTCACTCTGGAAACACCATATATTTT.

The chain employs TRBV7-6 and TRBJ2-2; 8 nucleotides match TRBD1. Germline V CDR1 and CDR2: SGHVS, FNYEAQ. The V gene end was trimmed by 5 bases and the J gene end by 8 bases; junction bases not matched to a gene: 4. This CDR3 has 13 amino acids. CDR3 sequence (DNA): TGTGCCAGCAGCAATCAGGGGGCGGGGGAGCTGTTTTTT. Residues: CASSNQGAGELFF.

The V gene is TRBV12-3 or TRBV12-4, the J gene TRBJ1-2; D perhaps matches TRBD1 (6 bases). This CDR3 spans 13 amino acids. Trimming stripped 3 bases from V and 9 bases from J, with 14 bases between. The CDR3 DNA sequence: TGTGCCAGCAGTTTCGACAGGTCGGTACGCTACACCTTC. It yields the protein CASSFDRSVRYTF.

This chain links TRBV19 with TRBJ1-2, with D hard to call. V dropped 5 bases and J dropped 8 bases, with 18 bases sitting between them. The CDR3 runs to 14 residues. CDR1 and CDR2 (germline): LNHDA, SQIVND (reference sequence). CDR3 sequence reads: CASSSVLVSGGYTF. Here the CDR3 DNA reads TGTGCCAGTAGTTCGGTTTTAGTATCGGGAGGCTACACCTTC. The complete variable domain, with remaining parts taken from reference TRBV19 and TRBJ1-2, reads DGGITQSPKYLFRKEGQNVTLSCEQNLNHDAMYWYRQDPGQGLRLIYYSQIVNDFQKGDIAEGYSVSREKKESFPLTVTSAQKNPTAFYLCASSSVLVSGGYTFGSGTRLTVV.

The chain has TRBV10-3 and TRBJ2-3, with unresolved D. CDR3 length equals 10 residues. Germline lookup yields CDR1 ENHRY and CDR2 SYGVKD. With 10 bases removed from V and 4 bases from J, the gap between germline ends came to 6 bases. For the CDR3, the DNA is TGTGCCACCCTAGCAGATACGCAGTATTTT. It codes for CATLADTQYF.

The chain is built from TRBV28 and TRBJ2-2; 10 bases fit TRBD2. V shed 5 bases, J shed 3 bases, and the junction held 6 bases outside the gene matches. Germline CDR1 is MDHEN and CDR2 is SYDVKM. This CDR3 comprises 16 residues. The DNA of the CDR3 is TGTGCCAGCAGTAACCAGCGGGGGGGTGACACCGGGGAGCTGTTTTTT. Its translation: CASSNQRGGDTGELFF.

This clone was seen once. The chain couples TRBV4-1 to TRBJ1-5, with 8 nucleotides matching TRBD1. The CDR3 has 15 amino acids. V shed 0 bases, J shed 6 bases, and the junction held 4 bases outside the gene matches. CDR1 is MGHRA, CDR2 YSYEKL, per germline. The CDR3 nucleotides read TGCGCCAGCAGCCAAGACCGGACAGGGTTTCAGCCCCAGCATTTT. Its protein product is CASSQDRTGFQPQHF.

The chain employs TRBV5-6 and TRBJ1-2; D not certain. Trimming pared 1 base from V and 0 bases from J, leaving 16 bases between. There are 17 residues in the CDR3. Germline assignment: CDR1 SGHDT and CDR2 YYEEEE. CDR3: CASSLSGVGLTNYGYTF. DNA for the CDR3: TGTGCCAGCAGCTTGTCAGGTGTTGGACTGACTAACTATGGCTACACCTTC. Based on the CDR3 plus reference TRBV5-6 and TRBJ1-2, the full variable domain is DAGVTQSPTHLIKTRGQQVTLRCSPKSGHDTVSWYQQALGQGPQFIFQYYEEEERQRGNFPDRFSGHQFPNYSSELNVNALLLGDSALYLCASSLSGVGLTNYGYTFGSGTRLTVV.

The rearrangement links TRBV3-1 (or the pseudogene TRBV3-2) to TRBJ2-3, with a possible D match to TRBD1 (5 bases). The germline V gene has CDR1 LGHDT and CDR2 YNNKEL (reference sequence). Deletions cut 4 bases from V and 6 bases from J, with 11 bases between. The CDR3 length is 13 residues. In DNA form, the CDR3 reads TGTGCCAGCAGCCCCTCTCCAGGGGATACGCAGTATTTT. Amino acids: CASSPSPGDTQYF.

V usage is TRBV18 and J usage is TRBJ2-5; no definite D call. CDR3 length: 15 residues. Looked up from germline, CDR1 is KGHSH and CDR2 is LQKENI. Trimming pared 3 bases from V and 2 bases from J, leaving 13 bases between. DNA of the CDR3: TGTGCCAGCTCACCTTTCTCGACTGCACAAGAGACCCAGTACTTC. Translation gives CASSPFSTAQETQYF. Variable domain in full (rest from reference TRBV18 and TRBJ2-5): NAGVMQNPRHLVRRRGQEARLRCSPMKGHSHVYWYRQLPEEGLKFMVYLQKENIIDESGMPKERFSAEFPKEGPSILRIQQVVRGDSAAYFCASSPFSTAQETQYFGPGTRLLVL.

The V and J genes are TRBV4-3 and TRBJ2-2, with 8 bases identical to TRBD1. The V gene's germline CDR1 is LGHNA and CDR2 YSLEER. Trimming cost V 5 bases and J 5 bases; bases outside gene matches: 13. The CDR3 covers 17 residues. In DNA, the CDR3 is TGCGCCAGCAGCAGTACAGGGGGACAGGATAATACCGGGGAGCTGTTTTTT. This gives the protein CASSSTGGQDNTGELFF.

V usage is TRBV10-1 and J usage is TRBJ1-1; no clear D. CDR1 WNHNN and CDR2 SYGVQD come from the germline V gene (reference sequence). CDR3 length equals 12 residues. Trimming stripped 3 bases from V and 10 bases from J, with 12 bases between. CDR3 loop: CASSDIRRLAFF. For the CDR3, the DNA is TGCGCCAGCAGTGATATCAGAAGACTAGCTTTCTTT.

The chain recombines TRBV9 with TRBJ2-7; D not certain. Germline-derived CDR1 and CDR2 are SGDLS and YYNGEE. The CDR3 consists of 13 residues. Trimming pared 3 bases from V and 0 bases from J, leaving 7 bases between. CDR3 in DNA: TGTGCCAGCAGCGACGACAACTCCTACGAGCAGTACTTC. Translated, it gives CASSDDNSYEQYF.

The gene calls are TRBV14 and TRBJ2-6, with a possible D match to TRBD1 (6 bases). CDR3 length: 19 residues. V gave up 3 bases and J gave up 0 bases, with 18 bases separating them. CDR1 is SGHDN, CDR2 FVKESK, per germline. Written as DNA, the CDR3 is TGTGCCAGCAGCCATCTACCGGGACAAAGGAGCTCTGGGGCCAACGTCCTGACTTTC. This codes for CASSHLPGQRSSGANVLTF.

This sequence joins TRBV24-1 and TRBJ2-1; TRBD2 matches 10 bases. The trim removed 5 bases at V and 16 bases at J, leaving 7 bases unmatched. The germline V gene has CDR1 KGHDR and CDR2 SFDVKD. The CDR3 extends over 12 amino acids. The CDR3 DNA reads TGTGCCACCAGTGCTAGCGGGGGAAGGAGTTTCTTC. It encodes CATSASGGRSFF.

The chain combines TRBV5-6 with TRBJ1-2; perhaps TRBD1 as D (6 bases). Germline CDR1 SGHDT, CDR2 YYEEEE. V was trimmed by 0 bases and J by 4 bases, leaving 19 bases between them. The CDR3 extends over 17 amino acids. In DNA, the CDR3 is TGTGCCAGCAGCTTGGGAGCGCTAGCTCCCAGGGGCTATGGCTACACCTTC. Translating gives CASSLGALAPRGYGYTF.

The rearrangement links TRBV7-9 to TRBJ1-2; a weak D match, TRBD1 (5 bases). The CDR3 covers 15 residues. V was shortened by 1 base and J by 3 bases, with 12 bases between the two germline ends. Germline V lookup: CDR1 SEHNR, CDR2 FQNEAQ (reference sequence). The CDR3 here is CASSLVVEGDYGYTF. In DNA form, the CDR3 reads TGTGCCAGCAGCTTAGTGGTGGAAGGGGACTATGGCTACACCTTC.

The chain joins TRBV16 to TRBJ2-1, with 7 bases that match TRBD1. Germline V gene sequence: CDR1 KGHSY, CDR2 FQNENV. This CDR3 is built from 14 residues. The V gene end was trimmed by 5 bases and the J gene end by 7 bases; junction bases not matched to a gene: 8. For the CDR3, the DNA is TGTGCCAGCAGCAATACGGGCAGGGGGAATGAGCAGTTCTTC. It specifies CASSNTGRGNEQFF.